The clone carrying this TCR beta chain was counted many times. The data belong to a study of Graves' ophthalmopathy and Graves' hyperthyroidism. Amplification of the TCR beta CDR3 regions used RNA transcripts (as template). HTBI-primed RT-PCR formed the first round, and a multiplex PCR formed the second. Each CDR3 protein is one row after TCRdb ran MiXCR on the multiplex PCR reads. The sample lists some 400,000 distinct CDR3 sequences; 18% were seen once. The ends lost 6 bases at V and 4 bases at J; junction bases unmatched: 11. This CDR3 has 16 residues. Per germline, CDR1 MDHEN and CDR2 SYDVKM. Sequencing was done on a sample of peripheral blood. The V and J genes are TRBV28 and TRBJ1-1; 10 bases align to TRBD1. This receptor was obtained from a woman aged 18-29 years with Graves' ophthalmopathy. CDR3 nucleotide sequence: TGTGCCAGCAGACCAACTCGGACAGGGGGGCCCACTGAAGCTTTCTTT. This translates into CASRPTRTGGPTEAFF.